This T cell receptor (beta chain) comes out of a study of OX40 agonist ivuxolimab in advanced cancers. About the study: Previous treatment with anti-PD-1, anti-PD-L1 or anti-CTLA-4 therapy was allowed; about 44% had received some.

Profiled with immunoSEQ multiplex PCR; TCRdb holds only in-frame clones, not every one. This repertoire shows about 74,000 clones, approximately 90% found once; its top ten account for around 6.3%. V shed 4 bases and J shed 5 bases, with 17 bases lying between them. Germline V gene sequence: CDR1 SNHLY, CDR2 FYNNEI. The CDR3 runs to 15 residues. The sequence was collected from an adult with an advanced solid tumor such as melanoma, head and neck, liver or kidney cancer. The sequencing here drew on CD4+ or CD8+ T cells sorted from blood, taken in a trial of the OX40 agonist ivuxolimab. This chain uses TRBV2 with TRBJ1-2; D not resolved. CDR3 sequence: CASSVYKAETYGYTF. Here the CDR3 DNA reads TGTGCCAGCAGTGTTTACAAGGCCGAGACTTATGGCTACACCTTC. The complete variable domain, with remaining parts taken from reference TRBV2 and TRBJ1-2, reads EPEVTQTPSHQVTQMGQEVILRCVPISNHLYFYWYRQILGQKVEFLVSFYNNEISEKSEIFDDQFSVERPDGSNFTLKIRSTKLEDSAMYFCASSVYKAETYGYTFGSGTRLTVV.